A selection of T cell receptor beta chains follows, all from one sample in a study of CD8 T cells in Susac syndrome. MiXCR was run by TCRdb on the immunoSEQ multiplex PCR reads, yielding one entry per CDR3 protein. Of 150,000 to 200,000 distinct CDR3 sequences listed, around 95% are singletons. Sequencing was carried out using CD4+ T cells from PBMCs. These receptors all come from a human donor in good health. Each CDR3 is given with its conserved first and last residue. The order of the fields is CDR3 protein, CDR3 DNA, D gene, CDR3 length, J gene, V gene, clone size. A D gene is named only where the DNA matches it firmly. Clone size, where shown, is once, few, many, or a class for clones that have expanded.

cdr3_aa: CASSVGRGGYNEQFF; cdr3_nt: TGTGCCAGCAGCGTAGGGCGGGGGGGATACAATGAGCAGTTCTTC; d_call: TRBD2; cdr3_length: 15; j_call: TRBJ2-1; v_call: TRBV9; clone_size: -
cdr3_aa: CASSRQGLEQPQHF; cdr3_nt: TGTGCCAGCAGTCGACAGGGGTTGGAGCAGCCCCAGCATTTT; d_call: TRBD1; cdr3_length: 14; j_call: TRBJ1-5; v_call: TRBV27; clone_size: -
cdr3_aa: CSVPTSSETQYF; cdr3_nt: TGCAGCGTTCCCACTAGCTCAGAGACCCAGTACTTC; d_call: -; cdr3_length: 12; j_call: TRBJ2-5; v_call: TRBV29-1; clone_size: -
cdr3_aa: CASSWTAVPLHF; cdr3_nt: TGTGCCAGCAGCTGGACAGCCGTCCCCCTCCACTTT; d_call: -; cdr3_length: 12; j_call: TRBJ1-6; v_call: TRBV7-2; clone_size: -
cdr3_aa: CASSQEGRQETQYF; cdr3_nt: TGTGCCAGCAGCCAAGAAGGCAGGCAAGAGACCCAGTACTTC; d_call: -; cdr3_length: 14; j_call: TRBJ2-5; v_call: TRBV3-1; clone_size: once
cdr3_aa: CASSSAEGTSPLHF; cdr3_nt: TGCGCCAGCAGCTCAGCGGAGGGGACTTCACCCCTCCACTTT; d_call: -; cdr3_length: 14; j_call: TRBJ1-6; v_call: TRBV5-1; clone_size: -
cdr3_aa: CASSPAQGFPQHF; cdr3_nt: TGCGCCAGCAGCCCCGCACAGGGCTTTCCCCAGCATTTT; d_call: -; cdr3_length: 13; j_call: TRBJ1-5; v_call: TRBV5-1; clone_size: -
cdr3_aa: CASSFNRQGTQYF; cdr3_nt: TGTGCCAGCAGCTTCAATCGTCAGGGTACCCAGTACTTC; d_call: -; cdr3_length: 13; j_call: TRBJ2-5; v_call: TRBV7-8; clone_size: -
cdr3_aa: CSATGYRTNTIYF; cdr3_nt: TGCAGCGCGACAGGGTATCGGACGAACACCATATATTTT; d_call: TRBD1; cdr3_length: 13; j_call: TRBJ1-3; v_call: TRBV29-1; clone_size: -
cdr3_aa: CSARVRGVWRETQYF; cdr3_nt: TGCAGTGCTAGAGTACGCGGGGTCTGGCGTGAGACCCAGTACTTC; d_call: -; cdr3_length: 15; j_call: TRBJ2-5; v_call: TRBV20-1; clone_size: -
cdr3_aa: CASSVDRDTEAFF; cdr3_nt: TGTGCCAGCAGCGTGGACAGGGACACTGAAGCTTTCTTT; d_call: TRBD1; cdr3_length: 13; j_call: TRBJ1-1; v_call: TRBV9; clone_size: -
cdr3_aa: CSASPGGETQYF; cdr3_nt: TGCAGTGCTAGTCCGGGGGGCGAAACGCAGTATTTT; d_call: -; cdr3_length: 12; j_call: TRBJ2-3; v_call: TRBV20-1; clone_size: few
cdr3_aa: CASSGQGANEQYF; cdr3_nt: TGTGCCAGCAGTGGACAGGGGGCCAACGAGCAGTACTTC; d_call: TRBD1; cdr3_length: 13; j_call: TRBJ2-7; v_call: TRBV27; clone_size: -
cdr3_aa: CATSRDSQRSYEQYF; cdr3_nt: TGTGCCACCAGCAGAGATTCCCAAAGGAGCTACGAGCAGTACTTC; d_call: -; cdr3_length: 15; j_call: TRBJ2-7; v_call: TRBV15; clone_size: -
cdr3_aa: CSARDLRGAGRVETQYF; cdr3_nt: TGCAGTGCTAGAGATCTCCGCGGAGCGGGGAGGGTAGAGACCCAGTACTTC; d_call: TRBD2; cdr3_length: 17; j_call: TRBJ2-5; v_call: TRBV20-1; clone_size: -
cdr3_aa: CASSRDRANEKLFF; cdr3_nt: TGTGCCAGCAGCCGGGACAGGGCCAATGAAAAACTGTTTTTT; d_call: TRBD1; cdr3_length: 14; j_call: TRBJ1-4; v_call: TRBV5-6; clone_size: -
cdr3_aa: CATSGTSGGETQYF; cdr3_nt: TGTGCCACCAGTGGGACTAGCGGGGGAGAGACCCAGTACTTC; d_call: TRBD2; cdr3_length: 14; j_call: TRBJ2-5; v_call: TRBV24-1; clone_size: -
cdr3_aa: CASSQGEGTASYEQYF; cdr3_nt: TGCGCCAGCAGCCAAGGGGAGGGGACAGCCTCCTACGAGCAGTACTTC; d_call: -; cdr3_length: 16; j_call: TRBJ2-7; v_call: TRBV4-3; clone_size: -
cdr3_aa: CASSEFGGNGYTF; cdr3_nt: TGTGCCAGCAGTGAATTCGGAGGGAATGGCTACACCTTC; d_call: -; cdr3_length: 13; j_call: TRBJ1-2; v_call: TRBV25-1; clone_size: -
cdr3_aa: CASSLQGFAEAFF; cdr3_nt: TGCGCCAGCAGCTTGCAGGGGTTCGCTGAAGCTTTCTTT; d_call: -; cdr3_length: 13; j_call: TRBJ1-1; v_call: TRBV5-1; clone_size: -
cdr3_aa: CASARGDEQFF; cdr3_nt: TGTGCCAGCGCTCGGGGCGATGAGCAGTTCTTC; d_call: -; cdr3_length: 11; j_call: TRBJ2-1; v_call: TRBV3-1; clone_size: -
cdr3_aa: CASSVSGGNTGELFF; cdr3_nt: TGTGCCAGCAGCGTTAGCGGGGGGAACACCGGGGAGCTGTTTTTT; d_call: TRBD2; cdr3_length: 15; j_call: TRBJ2-2; v_call: TRBV9; clone_size: once
cdr3_aa: CASSSGPNYEQYF; cdr3_nt: TGTGCCAGCAGCTCAGGGCCCAACTACGAGCAGTACTTC; d_call: -; cdr3_length: 13; j_call: TRBJ2-7; v_call: TRBV12-3/TRBV12-4; clone_size: -
cdr3_aa: CASSHRGQSGYTF; cdr3_nt: TGTGCCAGCAGTCACAGGGGACAAAGTGGCTACACCTTC; d_call: TRBD1; cdr3_length: 13; j_call: TRBJ1-2; v_call: TRBV25-1; clone_size: -
cdr3_aa: CASSQDPGRMETQYF; cdr3_nt: TGTGCCAGCAGCCAAGATCCGGGACGTATGGAGACCCAGTACTTC; d_call: -; cdr3_length: 15; j_call: TRBJ2-5; v_call: TRBV3-1; clone_size: -
cdr3_aa: CASSLQGGNSPLHF; cdr3_nt: TGTGCCAGCAGTTTACAGGGGGGGAATTCACCCCTCCACTTT; d_call: TRBD1; cdr3_length: 14; j_call: TRBJ1-6; v_call: TRBV27; clone_size: -
cdr3_aa: CASSTSTGSHEQYF; cdr3_nt: TGTGCCAGCAGTACCTCTACAGGGTCTCACGAGCAGTACTTC; d_call: -; cdr3_length: 14; j_call: TRBJ2-7; v_call: TRBV12-3/TRBV12-4; clone_size: -
cdr3_aa: CALAGASVCLGNEQFF; cdr3_nt: TGTGCCCTGGCGGGGGCCTCAGTGTGTTTGGGCAATGAGCAGTTCTTC; d_call: -; cdr3_length: 16; j_call: TRBJ2-1; v_call: TRBV27; clone_size: -
cdr3_aa: CASSEQGGYTF; cdr3_nt: TGTGCCAGCAGTGAGCAGGGAGGCTACACCTTC; d_call: -; cdr3_length: 11; j_call: TRBJ1-2; v_call: TRBV2; clone_size: -
cdr3_aa: CASSDGEGGTEAFF; cdr3_nt: TGTGCCAGCAGCGATGGGGAGGGCGGCACTGAAGCTTTCTTT; d_call: -; cdr3_length: 14; j_call: TRBJ1-1; v_call: TRBV12-3/TRBV12-4; clone_size: -
cdr3_aa: CASSSASGGAFEQFF; cdr3_nt: TGTGCCAGCAGTTCCGCTAGCGGGGGGGCCTTTGAGCAGTTCTTC; d_call: TRBD2; cdr3_length: 15; j_call: TRBJ2-1; v_call: TRBV12-3/TRBV12-4; clone_size: -
cdr3_aa: CASSLAVGQTGNEQFF; cdr3_nt: TGTGCCAGCAGCTTGGCAGTTGGGCAGACCGGCAATGAGCAGTTCTTC; d_call: -; cdr3_length: 16; j_call: TRBJ2-1; v_call: TRBV5-4; clone_size: -
cdr3_aa: CASSSAPGANEKLFF; cdr3_nt: TGTGCCAGCAGCTCAGCGCCTGGTGCTAATGAAAAACTGTTTTTT; d_call: -; cdr3_length: 15; j_call: TRBJ1-4; v_call: TRBV7-8; clone_size: -
cdr3_aa: CSARAQGELFF; cdr3_nt: TGCAGTGCTAGAGCCCAGGGGGAGCTGTTTTTT; d_call: -; cdr3_length: 11; j_call: TRBJ2-2; v_call: TRBV20-1; clone_size: -
cdr3_aa: CASSTMGTGVSHQPQHF; cdr3_nt: TGTGCCAGCAGCACCATGGGGACAGGGGTATCCCATCAGCCCCAGCATTTT; d_call: TRBD1; cdr3_length: 17; j_call: TRBJ1-5; v_call: TRBV5-6; clone_size: -
cdr3_aa: CSALTRGADTQYF; cdr3_nt: TGCAGTGCTCTAACGCGGGGGGCAGATACGCAGTATTTT; d_call: TRBD2; cdr3_length: 13; j_call: TRBJ2-3; v_call: TRBV20-1; clone_size: -
cdr3_aa: CSVGFPGQFFNEQFF; cdr3_nt: TGCAGCGTTGGCTTCCCGGGACAGTTCTTTAATGAGCAGTTCTTC; d_call: TRBD1; cdr3_length: 15; j_call: TRBJ2-1; v_call: TRBV29-1; clone_size: -
cdr3_aa: CSARLKGGNSPLHF; cdr3_nt: TGCAGTGCTAGACTGAAGGGCGGTAATTCACCCCTCCACTTT; d_call: -; cdr3_length: 14; j_call: TRBJ1-6; v_call: TRBV20-1; clone_size: -
cdr3_aa: CSARYGQGLSYEQYF; cdr3_nt: TGCAGTGCTAGATATGGACAGGGGTTATCCTACGAGCAGTACTTC; d_call: TRBD1; cdr3_length: 15; j_call: TRBJ2-7; v_call: TRBV20-1; clone_size: -